A few counts support the clone carrying this TCR beta chain. Its antigen is undetermined. These data are taken from a study of beta chain features in type 1 diabetes. Overall study results and limits: Shorter templates might be favored by PCR, and equally so in patients and in controls. Type 1 diabetes patients showed a moderate but significant shortening of TCRB CDR3s in all four CD4+ subsets.

Expressed TCRB transcripts were sequenced because the entire RNA isolate underwent reverse transcription. Some clones are missing from TCRdb's copy, which holds only in-frame ones; the method was immunoSEQ multiplex PCR. The sample includes about 170,000 clones, roughly 8% of them seen just once. The germline gives CDR1 SQVTM, CDR2 ANQGSEA. This CDR3 spans 13 amino acids. V was shortened by 4 bases and J by 0 bases, with 7 bases between the two germline ends. Sequenced sample: central memory CD4+ T cells from blood. The chain has TRBV29-1 and TRBJ1-5, with D possibly being TRBD1 (5 bases). This receptor was identified in a young man with type 1 diabetes. Written as DNA, the CDR3 is TGCAGCGTTGCGGGGGGTAGCAATCAGCCCCAGCATTTT. Translation gives CSVAGGSNQPQHF.